This T cell receptor (beta chain) appears in the sequencing data of a study of shared clonotypes between healthy human individuals. In the source study's methods: Junction-only sequences without quality scores were provided by ImmunoSEQ, so filtering was different. Profiled with immunoSEQ multiplex PCR; TCRdb holds only in-frame clones, not every one. V and J calls and clone size are copied from that table; D and trimming were computed from the DNA. The profile shows about 1 million clones, under 80% of them singletons. CDR1 and CDR2 (germline): SGHRS, YFSETQ. The CDR3 is 12 residues long. Trimming left V 4 bases short and J 5 bases short, with 9 bases between.

The sequenced material came from memory CD4+ T cells sorted from blood. Regarding subset: CD45RA-negative fraction. The receptor was isolated from a man aged 18 to 30 in good health. The gene calls are TRBV5-1 and TRBJ1-1; D call uncertain. The DNA for the CDR3 is TGCGCCAGCAGCCCCGGGATTACTGAAGCTTTCTTT. Translating gives CASSPGITEAFF.